This T cell receptor (beta chain) was sequenced for a study of spatial heterogeneity in lung cancer. Whole-study context: Strong correlation was found between tumor-region TCR transcript counts and a T cell module score from matched bulk RNA-seq. A unique TCR and UMI combination showed up more than ten times in raw reads, on average.

Whole-study results and caveats: In tumors, expanded intratumoral alpha and beta TCR counts tracked mutation counts.

This clonotype ranks as medium-sized. What it binds is not known. The CDR3 has 16 residues. TCRdb redid the calling of the 5' RACE reads with MiXCR, one entry per CDR3 protein. The sample has some 7,000 distinct CDR3 sequences, more than 10% seen once. The time point: sample taken at primary tumor resection. The source is a male donor with early-stage non-small cell lung cancer. Sequencing was performed on lung tumor tissue, taken at surgery. The chain employs TRBV21-1 and TRBJ2-4; TRBD1 is the table's D call and was not checked against the DNA. TRBV21-1 is noted as a pseudogene. CDR3 DNA: TGTGCCAGCAGCAAAACAGGAAGCGTTTCCAAAAACATTCAGTACTTC. It translates to CASSKTGSVSKNIQYF.